These 9 T cell receptor beta chains share one sample of origin, sequenced in a study of blood T cell repertoires in COVID-19. Clones were read by immunoSEQ multiplex PCR, and TCRdb kept only the in-frame ones, dropping some. The repertoire holds under 200,000 clones, with approximately 90% as singletons. Sequenced material: peripheral blood. The source of these receptors is a man in his 60s with acute or convalescent COVID-19.

The gene calls are TRBV2 and TRBJ1-5; 7 nucleotides agree with TRBD1. With 0 bases clipped from V and 5 bases from J, the junction kept 7 bases outside the gene matches. Looked up from germline, CDR1 is SNHLY and CDR2 is FYNNEI. The CDR3 runs 16 residues. The DNA for the CDR3 is TGTGCCAGCAGTGAAGCGAAGGAGGGGGCGGATCAGCCCCAGCATTTT. It encodes CASSEAKEGADQPQHF.

The V and J genes are TRBV30 and TRBJ2-2, with a weak D call TRBD2 (5 bases). There are 15 residues in the CDR3. Deletions cut 1 base from V and 4 bases from J, with 13 bases between. Germline loops: CDR1 GTSNPN, CDR2 SVGIG (reference sequence). CDR3 nucleotide sequence: TGTGCCTGGAGTGACGGGGTCGACTTCACCGGGGAGCTGTTTTTT. It is translated as CAWSDGVDFTGELFF.

This clone was picked up a small number of times. This sequence joins TRBV6-6 and TRBJ1-6; TRBD1 matches 7 bases. The germline V gene has CDR1 MNHNY and CDR2 SVGAGI (reference sequence). V was clipped by 6 bases and J by 8 bases; unmatched bases: 10. The CDR3 contains 15 residues. CDR3 protein: CASRTRTGGDSPLHF. The CDR3 DNA reads TGTGCCAGCAGAACCCGGACAGGAGGCGATTCACCCCTCCACTTT.

V is TRBV7-8 and J is TRBJ2-7; 9 bases match TRBD1. CDR1 and CDR2 (germline): SGHVS, FQNEAQ. V lost 0 bases, J lost 4 bases, and 4 bases stayed unmatched. The CDR3 spans 15 residues. CDR3 region: CASSLAQGAGYEQYV. The CDR3 bases are TGTGCCAGCAGCTTAGCACAGGGGGCGGGGTACGAGCAGTACGTC.

This rearrangement joins TRBV5-6 to TRBJ1-1; D is uncertain. Trimming pared 4 bases from V and 1 base from J, leaving 14 bases between. The germline V gene has CDR1 SGHDT and CDR2 YYEEEE. The CDR3 runs to 15 residues. CDR3 sequence (DNA): TGTGCCAGCAGCGCTGTGATGGGAGCGAACACTGAAGCTTTCTTT. It specifies CASSAVMGANTEAFF.

The genes are TRBV30 and TRBJ2-5, with D possibly matching TRBD2 (6 bases). The V gene's germline CDR1 is GTSNPN and CDR2 SVGIG (reference sequence). V was trimmed by 1 base and J by 2 bases, leaving 11 bases between them. The CDR3 is 14 residues long. The CDR3 coding sequence is TGTGCCTGGAGTGGCGGAGGGGCACAAGAGACCCAGTACTTC. It codes for CAWSGGGAQETQYF.

The V and J genes are TRBV5-8 and TRBJ1-4; TRBD1 agrees at 9 bases. The CDR3 loop spans 15 amino acids. The V gene's germline CDR1 is SGHTS and CDR2 YDEGEE. The V and J ends lost 3 bases and 8 bases, in that order; junction bases with no gene match: 8. In nucleotides, the CDR3 is TGTGCCAGCAGCTGGAACCGGGACAGGGCGGAAAAACTGTTTTTT. It yields the protein CASSWNRDRAEKLFF.

This sequence joins TRBV19 and TRBJ1-2, with a weak D call TRBD1 (6 bases). The V gene lost 3 bases and the J gene lost 4 bases, with 15 bases spanning the gap. The CDR3 has 15 residues. Germline values: CDR1 LNHDA, CDR2 SQIVND (reference sequence). CDR3 DNA sequence: TGTGCCAGTAGTATCCCCTCGACAGGACTCTATGGCTACACCTTC. It is translated as CASSIPSTGLYGYTF.

The chain uses TRBV7-6 and TRBJ2-5, with D possibly TRBD1 on 7 matching bases. Germline CDR1 SGHVS, CDR2 FNYEAQ. The CDR3 loop spans 15 amino acids. V lost 4 bases and J lost 5, with 17 bases in between. The CDR3 DNA sequence: TGTGCCAGCAGCTCCAGACAGGGAGGAGGGGAGACCCAGTACTTC. Residues: CASSSRQGGGETQYF.